This T cell receptor (beta chain) derives from a study of identical twins. Study-level points and caveats: Memory repertoires showed no such pattern, whereas abundant cord blood beta clonotypes carried fewer insertions.

This clonotype was counted many times. Its matching antigen is unknown. A universal primer binding site was introduced by template switching. The final cDNA contained unique molecular identifiers. A single record per CDR3 protein comes from TCRdb applying MiXCR to the 5' RACE reads. The table has roughly 720,000 distinct CDR3 sequences, about 20% seen once. In germline, CDR1 is SGHTA, CDR2 FQGTGA. The V and J ends lost 1 base and 2 bases respectively, with 10 bases between them. The CDR3 has 15 amino acids. The donor group consisted entirely of healthy Caucasians. The same data also contributed to another study, on T cells expressing NK-cell markers. That paper adds: A range of roughly 1.0-8% of CD8+ T cells consisted of dominant NKG2C+ clonotypes in roughly 6 donors.

This clonotype was sampled from a young woman in good health. Sequencing was performed on PBMCs. This sequence joins TRBV7-3 and TRBJ2-3; no clear D gene. The CDR3 coding sequence is TGTGCCAGCAGCTTAATGGGATACTACACAGATACGCAGTATTTT. Translation: CASSLMGYYTDTQYF. The full variable domain, rest sourced from reference TRBV7-3 and TRBJ2-3, is GAGVSQTPSNKVTEKGKYVELRCDPISGHTALYWYRQSLGQGPEFLIYFQGTGAADDSGLPNDRFFAVRPEGSVSTLKIQRTERGDSAVYLCASSLMGYYTDTQYFGPGTRLTVL.